Each of the 16 T cell receptor beta chains below was sequenced from the same sample in a study of blood T cell repertoires in COVID-19. TCRdb's table, derived via immunoSEQ multiplex PCR, lists solely in-frame clones and lacks some. This sample yields approximately 300,000 clones, of which 90% to 95% are seen a single time; 3% to 5% belongs to the top ten. The material sequenced was PBMCs or T cells enriched from blood (not recorded which). All receptors come from a woman between 25 and 40 years old who had been exposed to COVID-19.

The genes are TRBV10-3 and TRBJ1-5; D unclear. Germline CDR1 and CDR2: ENHRY and SYGVKD. The CDR3 consists of 15 residues. V was trimmed by 0 bases and J by 0 bases, leaving 6 bases between them. The CDR3 loop is CAISESSYSNQPQHF. As DNA, the CDR3 is TGTGCCATCAGTGAGTCGTCTTATAGCAATCAGCCCCAGCATTTT.

The V call is TRBV4-2, the J call TRBJ1-1; D remains unclear. Per the germline V gene, CDR1 is LGHNA and CDR2 is YNFKEQ. Trimming cost V 1 base and J 1 base, with 10 bases left between them. CDR3 size: 15 residues. CDR3 loop: CASSQVRDRNTEAFF. The CDR3 DNA reads TGTGCCAGCAGCCAAGTCCGGGATAGGAACACTGAAGCTTTCTTT.

For this clone: Other DNA sequences of this sample code for an identical CDR3. The chain uses TRBV9 and TRBJ1-5, with D perhaps TRBD1 (6 bases). Germline V lookup: CDR1 SGDLS, CDR2 YYNGEE. The CDR3 runs 14 residues. V lost 3 bases to trimming and J lost 3 bases, with 10 bases between them. DNA of the CDR3: TGTGCCAGCAGCGCCGGACAGTCCAATCAGCCCCAGCATTTT. Encoded protein: CASSAGQSNQPQHF.

The chain couples TRBV5-1 to TRBJ1-2, with 11 bases identical to TRBD1. Trimming cost V 4 bases and J 6 bases; bases outside gene matches: 5. The CDR3 runs 14 residues. The germline CDR1 and CDR2 sequences are SGHRS and YFSETQ. The CDR3 sequence is CASSQGQGANGYTF. CDR3 DNA sequence: TGCGCCAGCAGCCAAGGACAGGGGGCGAATGGCTACACCTTC. Together with reference TRBV5-1 and TRBJ1-2, the CDR3 gives the full variable domain: KAGVTQTPRYLIKTRGQQVTLSCSPISGHRSVSWYQQTPGQGLQFLFEYFSETQRNKGNFPGRFSGRQFSNSRSEMNVSTLELGDSALYLCASSQGQGANGYTFGSGTRLTVV.

CDR3 in amino acids: CASSNFHTEAFF. CDR3 nucleotide sequence: TGTGCCAGTAGTAACTTCCACACTGAAGCTTTCTTT. The chain combines TRBV19 with TRBJ1-1, with D uncertain. CDR1 and CDR2 from the germline V gene are LNHDA and SQIVND (reference sequence). The CDR3 has 12 amino acids. V lost 4 bases, J lost 3 bases, and 6 bases lay in between.

The chain has TRBV4-1 and TRBJ1-6; 7 nucleotides line up with TRBD1. The CDR3 has 15 amino acids. Unmatched junction bases numbered 7, after V lost 2 bases and J lost 9 bases. CDR1 and CDR2 from the germline V gene are MGHRA and YSYEKL. CDR3 sequence reads: CASSQSTGSFSPLHF. CDR3 in DNA: TGCGCCAGCAGCCAATCGACAGGGAGTTTTTCACCCCTCCACTTT.

This sequence joins TRBV5-1 and TRBJ1-2; D gene ambiguous. V gave up 4 bases and J gave up 1 base, with 11 bases separating them. The CDR3 is 14 amino acids. The germline gives CDR1 SGHRS, CDR2 YFSETQ. The DNA for the CDR3 is TGCGCCAGCAGCCCTGTTTTGAGTAACTATGGCTACACCTTC. Amino acids: CASSPVLSNYGYTF. Using reference TRBV5-1 and TRBJ1-2 for the parts outside the CDR3, the full variable domain is KAGVTQTPRYLIKTRGQQVTLSCSPISGHRSVSWYQQTPGQGLQFLFEYFSETQRNKGNFPGRFSGRQFSNSRSEMNVSTLELGDSALYLCASSPVLSNYGYTFGSGTRLTVV.

The J gene is TRBJ1-2, the V gene TRBV5-1; tentative D call: TRBD1 (6 bases). The germline V gene has CDR1 SGHRS and CDR2 YFSETQ. Deletions cut 1 base from V and 2 bases from J, with 18 bases between. This CDR3 contains 17 residues. Here the CDR3 reads CASSLSGTLGMNYGYTF. The CDR3 coding sequence is TGCGCCAGCAGCTTGAGCGGGACACTAGGGATGAACTATGGCTACACCTTC.

The gene calls are TRBV25-1 and TRBJ1-4; unclear D gene. The CDR3 consists of 11 residues. Germline values: CDR1 MGHDK, CDR2 SYGVNS. V lost 5 bases and J 8 bases, leaving 6 bases between the germline ends. CDR3 loop: CASSSYEKLFF. The CDR3 DNA sequence: TGTGCCAGCAGTTCCTACGAAAAACTGTTTTTT. The whole variable domain, remainder taken from reference TRBV25-1 and TRBJ1-4, is EADIYQTPRYLVIGTGKKITLECSQTMGHDKMYWYQQDPGMELHLIHYSYGVNSTEKGDLSSESTVSRIRTEHFPLTLESARPSHTSQYLCASSSYEKLFFGSGTQLSVL.

The rearrangement joins TRBV7-8 to TRBJ2-5; 8 bases are shared with TRBD1. The V gene end was trimmed by 5 bases and the J gene end by 5 bases; junction bases not matched to a gene: 10. The CDR3 has 15 residues. The V gene's germline CDR1 is SGHVS and CDR2 FQNEAQ. In DNA form, the CDR3 reads TGTGCCAGCAGCCAGGGTGGGACAGGCTCCGAGACCCAGTACTTC. It is translated as CASSQGGTGSETQYF.

V usage is TRBV7-2 and J usage is TRBJ2-7, with TRBD1 matching 8 bases. The CDR3 is 15 residues long. V lost 1 base and J lost 8; bases outside the gene matches: 10. Per germline, CDR1 SGHTA and CDR2 FQGNSA. CDR3 DNA sequence: TGTGCCAGCAGCTTAGGGGATGGACAGGGTCAAAAGCAGTACTTC. This sequence encodes CASSLGDGQGQKQYF. Drawing the rest from reference TRBV7-2 and TRBJ2-7, the complete variable domain is GAGVSQSPSNKVTEKGKDVELRCDPISGHTALYWYRQSLGQGLEFLIYFQGNSAPDKSGLPSDRFSAERTGGSVSTLTIQRTQQEDSAVYLCASSLGDGQGQKQYFGPGTRLTVT.

The chain joins TRBV7-9 to TRBJ1-6; D possibly corresponds to TRBD1 (6 bases). The CDR3 length is 15 residues. Germline CDR1 SEHNR, CDR2 FQNEAQ (reference sequence). Trimming took 1 base from V and 9 from J, leaving 13 bases between them. The chain's CDR3 is CASSLGGGAGSPLHF. Written as DNA, the CDR3 is TGTGCCAGCAGCTTAGGTGGGGGGGCTGGTTCACCCCTCCACTTT.

This chain connects TRBV3-1 (or the pseudogene TRBV3-2) to TRBJ2-5; 8 nucleotides agree with TRBD2. This CDR3 is 16 amino acids long. Germline CDR1 LGHDT, CDR2 YNNKEL (reference sequence). Trimming cost V 8 bases and J 0 bases; bases outside gene matches: 11. The CDR3 DNA follows: TGTGCCAGCTTTGGCCTAGGCGGGGGGTACCAAGAGACCCAGTACTTC. This gives the protein CASFGLGGGYQETQYF.

The J gene is TRBJ1-4, the V gene TRBV25-1, with D possibly being TRBD1 (6 bases). V shed 6 bases and J shed 7 bases, with 12 bases lying between them. CDR1 MGHDK and CDR2 SYGVNS come from the germline V gene. CDR3 length: 13 amino acids. The CDR3 sequence is CASRLGAREKLFF. In DNA, the CDR3 is TGTGCCAGCAGATTGGGGGCGCGTGAAAAACTGTTTTTT. Variable domain in full (rest from reference TRBV25-1 and TRBJ1-4): EADIYQTPRYLVIGTGKKITLECSQTMGHDKMYWYQQDPGMELHLIHYSYGVNSTEKGDLSSESTVSRIRTEHFPLTLESARPSHTSQYLCASRLGAREKLFFGSGTQLSVL.

The chain is built from TRBV5-4 and TRBJ1-6; D is ambiguous. Trimming left V 0 bases short and J 6 bases short, with 4 bases between. The CDR3 runs 13 residues. Germline-derived CDR1 and CDR2 are SGHNT and YYREEE (reference sequence). The CDR3 nucleotides read TGTGCCAGCAGCTTGGACGGTAATTCACCCCTCCACTTT. Protein: CASSLDGNSPLHF.

This chain connects TRBV6-1 to TRBJ2-7; 11 bases are shared with TRBD2. V lost 2 bases, J lost 3 bases, and 3 bases stayed unmatched. This CDR3 comprises 15 residues. Germline-derived CDR1 and CDR2 are MNHNS and SASEGT. CDR3: CASSELAGGVYEQYF. The DNA for the CDR3 is TGTGCCAGCAGTGAACTAGCGGGGGGCGTCTACGAGCAGTACTTC.